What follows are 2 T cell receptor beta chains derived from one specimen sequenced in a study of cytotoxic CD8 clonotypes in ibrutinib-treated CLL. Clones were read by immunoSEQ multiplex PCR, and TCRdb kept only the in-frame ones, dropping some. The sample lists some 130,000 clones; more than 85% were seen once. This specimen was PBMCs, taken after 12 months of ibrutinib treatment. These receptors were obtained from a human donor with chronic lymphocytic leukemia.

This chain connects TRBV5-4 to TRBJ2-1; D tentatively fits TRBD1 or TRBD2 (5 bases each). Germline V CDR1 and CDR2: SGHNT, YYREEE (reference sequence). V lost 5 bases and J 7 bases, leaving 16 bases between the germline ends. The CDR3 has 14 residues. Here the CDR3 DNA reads TGTGCCAGCAGACGGGACGGCTTAAGGAATGAGCAGTTCTTC. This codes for CASRRDGLRNEQFF.

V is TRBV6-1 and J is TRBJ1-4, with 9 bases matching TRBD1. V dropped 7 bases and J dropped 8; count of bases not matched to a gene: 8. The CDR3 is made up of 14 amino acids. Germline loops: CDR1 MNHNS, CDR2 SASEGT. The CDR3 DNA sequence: TGTGCCAGCACCCCGGGACAGGGAAGGGAAAAACTGTTTTTT. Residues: CASTPGQGREKLFF.